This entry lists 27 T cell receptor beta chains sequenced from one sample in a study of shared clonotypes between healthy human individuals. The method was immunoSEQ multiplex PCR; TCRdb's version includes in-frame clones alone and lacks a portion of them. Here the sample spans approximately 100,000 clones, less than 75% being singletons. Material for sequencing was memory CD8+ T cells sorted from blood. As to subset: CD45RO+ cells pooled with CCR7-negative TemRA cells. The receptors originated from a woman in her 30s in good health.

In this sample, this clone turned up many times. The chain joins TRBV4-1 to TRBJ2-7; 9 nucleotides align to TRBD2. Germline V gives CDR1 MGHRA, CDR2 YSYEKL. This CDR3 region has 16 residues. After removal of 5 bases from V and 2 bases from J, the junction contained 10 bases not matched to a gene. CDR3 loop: CASSGEVVAGAYEQYF. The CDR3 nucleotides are TGCGCCAGCAGCGGAGAGGTAGTAGCGGGGGCCTACGAGCAGTACTTC.

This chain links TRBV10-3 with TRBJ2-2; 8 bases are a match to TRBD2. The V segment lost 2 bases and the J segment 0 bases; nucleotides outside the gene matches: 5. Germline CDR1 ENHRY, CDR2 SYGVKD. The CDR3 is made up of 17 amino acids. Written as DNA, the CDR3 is TGTGCCATCAGTGAGCCCAGCGGGAGAACGAACACCGGGGAGCTGTTTTTT. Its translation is CAISEPSGRTNTGELFF.

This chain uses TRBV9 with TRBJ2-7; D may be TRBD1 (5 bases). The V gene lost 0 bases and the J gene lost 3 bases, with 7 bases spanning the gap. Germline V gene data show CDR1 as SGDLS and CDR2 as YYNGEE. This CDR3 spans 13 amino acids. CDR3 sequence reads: CASSVGDSYEQYF. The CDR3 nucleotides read TGTGCCAGCAGCGTAGGTGACAGCTACGAGCAGTACTTC.

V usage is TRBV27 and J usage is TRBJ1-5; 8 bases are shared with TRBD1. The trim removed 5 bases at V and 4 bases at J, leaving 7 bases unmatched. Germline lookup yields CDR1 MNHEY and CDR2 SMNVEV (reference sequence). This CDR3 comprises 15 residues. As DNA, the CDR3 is TGTGCCAGCAGTCCGGGGACAGGACTGAATCAGCCCCAGCATTTT. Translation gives CASSPGTGLNQPQHF.

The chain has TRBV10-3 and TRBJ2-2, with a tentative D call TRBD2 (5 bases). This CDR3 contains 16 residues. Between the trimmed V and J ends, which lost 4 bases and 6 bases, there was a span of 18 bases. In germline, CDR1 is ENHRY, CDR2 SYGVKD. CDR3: CAISAWGVRNAGELFF. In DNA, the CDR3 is TGTGCCATCAGTGCCTGGGGAGTACGTAATGCCGGGGAGCTGTTTTTT.

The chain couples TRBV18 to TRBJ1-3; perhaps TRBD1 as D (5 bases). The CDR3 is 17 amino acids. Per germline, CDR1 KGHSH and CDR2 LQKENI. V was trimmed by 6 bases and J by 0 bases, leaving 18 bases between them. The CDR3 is CASSEPRGPSSGNTIYF. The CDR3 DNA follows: TGTGCCAGCTCCGAACCCCGGGGACCCAGCTCTGGAAACACCATATATTTT.

The CDR3 DNA sequence: TGTGCCAGCAGCCAAGCGTCCGGGGAGCTGTTTTTT. Residues: CASSQASGELFF. V usage is TRBV4-2 and J usage is TRBJ2-2; D remains unclear. CDR3 length: 12 residues. Germline values: CDR1 LGHNA, CDR2 YNFKEQ. The V end was cut by 1 base, the J end by 6 bases, with 3 bases between.

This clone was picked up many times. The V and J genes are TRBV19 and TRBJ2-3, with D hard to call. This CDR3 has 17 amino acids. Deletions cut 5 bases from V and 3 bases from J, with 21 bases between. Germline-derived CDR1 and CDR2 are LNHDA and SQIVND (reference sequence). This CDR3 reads CASSLRISRGFTDTQYF. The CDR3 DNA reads TGTGCCAGTAGTCTTCGGATAAGCCGTGGATTTACAGATACGCAGTATTTT.

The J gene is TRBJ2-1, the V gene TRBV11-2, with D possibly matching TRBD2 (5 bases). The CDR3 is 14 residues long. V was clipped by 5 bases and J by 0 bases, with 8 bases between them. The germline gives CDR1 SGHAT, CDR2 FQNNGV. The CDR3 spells CASSLGSSYNEQFF. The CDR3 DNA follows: TGTGCCAGCAGCCTTGGGAGCTCCTACAATGAGCAGTTCTTC.

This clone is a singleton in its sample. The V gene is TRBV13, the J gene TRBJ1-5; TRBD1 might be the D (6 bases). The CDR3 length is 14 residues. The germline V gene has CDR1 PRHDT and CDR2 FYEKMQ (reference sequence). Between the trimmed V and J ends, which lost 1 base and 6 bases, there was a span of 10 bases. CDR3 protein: CASSLAGAGQPQHF. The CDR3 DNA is TGTGCCAGCAGCTTAGCAGGGGCGGGTCAGCCCCAGCATTTT.

The CDR3 is CASSPPRDRSGNTIYF. CDR3 nucleotide sequence: TGCGCCAGCTCGCCCCCGAGGGACAGGTCTGGAAACACCATATATTTT. The chain employs TRBV4-1 and TRBJ1-3, with 8 bases matching TRBD1. The germline V gene encodes CDR1 MGHRA and CDR2 YSYEKL. V trimming: 8 bases; J trimming: 1 base; junction bases outside the gene matches: 10. CDR3 size: 16 residues.

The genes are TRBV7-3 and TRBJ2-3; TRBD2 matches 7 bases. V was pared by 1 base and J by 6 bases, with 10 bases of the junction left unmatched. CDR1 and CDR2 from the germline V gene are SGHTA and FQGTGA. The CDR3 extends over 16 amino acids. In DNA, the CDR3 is TGTGCCAGCAGCTTAAGGCCATCGGCGGGAGTCGATACGCAGTATTTT. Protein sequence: CASSLRPSAGVDTQYF. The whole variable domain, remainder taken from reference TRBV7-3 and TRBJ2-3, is GAGVSQTPSNKVTEKGKYVELRCDPISGHTALYWYRQSLGQGPEFLIYFQGTGAADDSGLPNDRFFAVRPEGSVSTLKIQRTERGDSAVYLCASSLRPSAGVDTQYFGPGTRLTVL.

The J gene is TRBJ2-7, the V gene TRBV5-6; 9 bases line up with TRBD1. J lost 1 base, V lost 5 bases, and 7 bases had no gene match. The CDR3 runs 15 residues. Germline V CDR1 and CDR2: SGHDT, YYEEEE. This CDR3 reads CASRPGTGKSYEQYF. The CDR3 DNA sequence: TGTGCCAGCAGACCCGGGACAGGGAAATCCTACGAGCAGTACTTC.

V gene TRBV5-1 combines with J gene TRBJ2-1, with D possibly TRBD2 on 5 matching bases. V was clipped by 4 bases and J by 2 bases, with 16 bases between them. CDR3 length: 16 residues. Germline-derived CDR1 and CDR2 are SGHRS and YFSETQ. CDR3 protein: CASSPWNRGTYNEQFF. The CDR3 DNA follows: TGCGCCAGCAGCCCCTGGAACCGGGGAACCTACAATGAGCAGTTCTTC.

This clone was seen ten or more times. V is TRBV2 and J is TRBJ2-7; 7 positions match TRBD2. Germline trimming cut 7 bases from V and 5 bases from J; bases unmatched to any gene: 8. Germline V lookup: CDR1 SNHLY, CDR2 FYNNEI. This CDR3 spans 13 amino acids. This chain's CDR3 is CASKGASGHEQYF. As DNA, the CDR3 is TGTGCCAGCAAAGGGGCTAGCGGCCACGAGCAGTACTTC.

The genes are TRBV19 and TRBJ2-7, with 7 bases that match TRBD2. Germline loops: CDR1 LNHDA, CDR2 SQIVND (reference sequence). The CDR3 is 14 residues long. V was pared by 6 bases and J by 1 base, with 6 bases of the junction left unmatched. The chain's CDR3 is CASRLTSSSYEQYF. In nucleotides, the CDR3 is TGTGCCAGTAGACTGACTAGCTCATCCTACGAGCAGTACTTC.

CDR3 DNA sequence: TGTGCCACCAGCAAAACTAGCGGGAGTGGCACAGATACGCAGTATTTT. This sequence encodes CATSKTSGSGTDTQYF. J is TRBJ2-3 and V is TRBV15; 11 bases are a match to TRBD2. This CDR3 has 16 amino acids. Losses at the gene ends were 4 bases for V and 1 base for J; bases not matched to a gene: 4. From germline, CDR1 is LNHNV and CDR2 YYDKDF (reference sequence).

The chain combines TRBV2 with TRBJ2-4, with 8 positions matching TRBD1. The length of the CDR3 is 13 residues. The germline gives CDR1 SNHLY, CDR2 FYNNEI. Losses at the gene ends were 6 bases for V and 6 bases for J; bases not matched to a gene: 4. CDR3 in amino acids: CASRLGQGNIQYF. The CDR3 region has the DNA TGTGCCAGCAGGCTTGGACAGGGAAACATTCAGTACTTC.

In DNA form, the CDR3 reads TGTGCCAGCAGTCAGGGTAGGGGTGGAGAAAAACTGTTTTTT. It yields the protein CASSQGRGGEKLFF. This chain uses TRBV25-1 with TRBJ1-4; D may be TRBD1 (5 bases). CDR1 and CDR2 (germline): MGHDK, SYGVNS. The CDR3 is 14 residues long. Deletions cut 5 bases from V and 8 bases from J, with 15 bases between.

The CDR3, as DNA: TGTGCCAGCAGCCAAAACACCGGGACTGGCTCCTACGAGCAGTACTTC. Encoded protein: CASSQNTGTGSYEQYF. J is TRBJ2-7 and V is TRBV13, with a weak D call TRBD2 (6 bases). The germline V and J ends were trimmed by 5 bases and 0 bases, with 17 bases remaining between them. Germline CDR1 is PRHDT and CDR2 is FYEKMQ (reference sequence). The CDR3 is made up of 16 amino acids.

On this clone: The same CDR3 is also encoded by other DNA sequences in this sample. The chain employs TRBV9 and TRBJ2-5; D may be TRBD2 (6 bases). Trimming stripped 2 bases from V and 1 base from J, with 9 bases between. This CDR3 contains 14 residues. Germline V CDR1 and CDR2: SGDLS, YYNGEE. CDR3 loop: CASSVGGTQETQYF. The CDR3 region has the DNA TGTGCCAGCAGCGTCGGGGGTACCCAAGAGACCCAGTACTTC. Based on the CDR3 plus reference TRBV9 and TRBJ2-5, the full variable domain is DSGVTQTPKHLITATGQRVTLRCSPRSGDLSVYWYQQSLDQGLQFLIQYYNGEERAKGNILERFSAQQFPDLHSELNLSSLELGDSALYFCASSVGGTQETQYFGPGTRLLVL.

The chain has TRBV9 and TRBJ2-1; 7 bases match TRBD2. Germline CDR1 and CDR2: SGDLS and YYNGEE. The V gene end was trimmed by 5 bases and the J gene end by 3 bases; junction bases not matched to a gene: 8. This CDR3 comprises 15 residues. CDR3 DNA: TGTGCCAGCAGTTCGGCGGGAGAATTCTACAATGAGCAGTTCTTC. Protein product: CASSSAGEFYNEQFF.

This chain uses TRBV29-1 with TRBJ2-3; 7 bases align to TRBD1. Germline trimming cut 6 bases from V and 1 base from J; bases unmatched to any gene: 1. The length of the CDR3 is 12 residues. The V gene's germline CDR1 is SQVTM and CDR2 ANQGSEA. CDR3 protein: CSVGTGTDTQYF. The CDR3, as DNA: TGCAGCGTGGGGACAGGCACAGATACGCAGTATTTT.

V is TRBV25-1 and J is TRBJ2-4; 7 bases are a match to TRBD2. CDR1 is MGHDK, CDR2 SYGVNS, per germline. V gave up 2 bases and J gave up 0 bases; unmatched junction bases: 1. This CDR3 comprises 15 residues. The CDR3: CASSEGGGAKNIQYF. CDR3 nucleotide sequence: TGTGCCAGCAGTGAAGGCGGGGGAGCCAAAAACATTCAGTACTTC. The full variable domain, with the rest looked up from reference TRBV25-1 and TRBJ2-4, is EADIYQTPRYLVIGTGKKITLECSQTMGHDKMYWYQQDPGMELHLIHYSYGVNSTEKGDLSSESTVSRIRTEHFPLTLESARPSHTSQYLCASSEGGGAKNIQYFGAGTRLSVL.

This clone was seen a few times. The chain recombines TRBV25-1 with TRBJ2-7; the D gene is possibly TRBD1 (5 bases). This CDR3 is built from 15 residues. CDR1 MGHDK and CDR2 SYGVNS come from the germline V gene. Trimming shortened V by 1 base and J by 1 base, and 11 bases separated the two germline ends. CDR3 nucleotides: TGTGCCAGCAGTGAATTTGGACATCAATCCTACGAGCAGTACTTC. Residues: CASSEFGHQSYEQYF.

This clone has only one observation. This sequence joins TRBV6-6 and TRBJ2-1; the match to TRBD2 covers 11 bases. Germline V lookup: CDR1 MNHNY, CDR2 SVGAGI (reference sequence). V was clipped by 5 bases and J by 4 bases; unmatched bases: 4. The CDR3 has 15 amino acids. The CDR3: CASSRLAGGYNEQFF. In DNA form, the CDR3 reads TGTGCCAGCAGTCGTCTAGCGGGAGGTTACAATGAGCAGTTCTTC.

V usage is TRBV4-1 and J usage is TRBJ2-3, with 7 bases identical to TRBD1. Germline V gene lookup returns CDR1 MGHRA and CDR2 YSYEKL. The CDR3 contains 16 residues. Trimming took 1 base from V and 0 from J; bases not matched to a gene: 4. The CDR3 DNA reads TGCGCCAGCAGCCAAGCGGCAGGGGGTAGCACAGATACGCAGTATTTT. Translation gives CASSQAAGGSTDTQYF.